The 24 T cell receptor beta chains below come from one sample, sequenced in a study of T cell repertoires in cytomegalovirus infection. TCRdb recomputed calls from the reads with MiXCR, one row per CDR3 protein. The sample lists 150,000 to 200,000 distinct CDR3 sequences, under 30% occurring once. The source material was PBMCs. The receptors here all came from a human donor in good health (CMV status not recorded). Some clones in this sample may be carry-over from other donors' samples.

The V and J genes are TRBV29-1 and TRBJ2-4; 7 bases fit TRBD1. V lost 4 bases, J lost 0 bases, and 6 bases stayed unmatched. This CDR3 spans 15 amino acids. Germline values: CDR1 SQVTM, CDR2 ANQGSEA. The CDR3 sequence: CSVVQTGPAKNIQYF. The CDR3, as DNA: TGCAGCGTTGTCCAGACAGGGCCAGCCAAAAACATTCAGTACTTC.

The chain is built from TRBV12-3 or TRBV12-4 and TRBJ1-4; TRBD1 aligns across 9 bases. This CDR3 comprises 17 residues. V lost 0 bases, J lost 2 bases, and 4 bases stayed unmatched. DNA for the CDR3: TGTGCCAGCAGTTTAGCGGGACAGGGCTTGACTAATGAAAAACTGTTTTTT. This codes for CASSLAGQGLTNEKLFF.

The rearrangement joins TRBV6-6 to TRBJ2-1, with 10 bases matching TRBD2. The V and J ends lost 5 bases and 1 base, in that order; junction bases with no gene match: 11. From germline, CDR1 is MNHNY and CDR2 SVGAGI (reference sequence). The CDR3 consists of 18 residues. The CDR3 sequence: CASSPFEGLADSYNEQFF. CDR3 in DNA: TGTGCCAGCAGTCCCTTCGAAGGACTAGCGGATTCCTACAATGAGCAGTTCTTC.

The chain joins TRBV6-5 to TRBJ1-2, with 10 bases that match TRBD1. CDR1 is MNHEY, CDR2 SVGAGI, per germline. CDR3 length: 16 residues. Germline trimming cut 5 bases from V and 6 bases from J; bases unmatched to any gene: 12. The CDR3 DNA sequence: TGTGCCAGCAGTCGCACACCCCCCGGACAGGGGGATGGCTACACCTTC. It codes for CASSRTPPGQGDGYTF.

This clonotype occurred a few times. The chain uses TRBV19 and TRBJ2-7; TRBD1 agrees at 8 bases. V was pared by 8 bases and J by 6 bases, with 6 bases of the junction left unmatched. Germline V gene sequence: CDR1 LNHDA, CDR2 SQIVND (reference sequence). This CDR3 contains 12 residues. The CDR3 DNA reads TGTGCCAGTGACAGGGGAAGTGGCGAGCAGTACTTC. This sequence encodes CASDRGSGEQYF.

To note about this clonotype: A much larger clone lies a single base off, so this may be a read error. The V and J genes are TRBV7-2 and TRBJ1-2, with a tentative D call TRBD1 (6 bases). This CDR3 has 14 amino acids. Germline CDR1 reads SGHTA; CDR2 reads FQGNSA. CDR3 DNA sequence: TGTGCCAGCAGCTCGTGGACAGAAGACTATGGCTACAACTTC. Translating it yields CASSSWTEDYGYNF.

In this sample, this clonotype turned up a few times. The V and J genes are TRBV29-1 and TRBJ2-3, with TRBD2 matching over 10 bases. This CDR3 contains 16 residues. V lost 5 bases to trimming and J lost 5 bases; unmatched junction nucleotides: 13. In germline, CDR1 is SQVTM, CDR2 ANQGSEA. CDR3 in amino acids: CSVRLSGGAKGDTQYF. CDR3 DNA: TGCAGCGTTCGGCTCAGCGGGGGGGCCAAGGGAGATACGCAGTATTTT.

The V call is TRBV2, the J call TRBJ1-1; D is perhaps TRBD1 (5 bases). CDR3 length: 13 residues. Per the germline V gene, CDR1 is SNHLY and CDR2 is FYNNEI. Trimming took off 7 bases at V and 1 base at J, with 10 bases between the two ends. CDR3 sequence: CASMGGENTEAFF. CDR3 DNA sequence: TGTGCCAGCATGGGGGGGGAGAACACTGAAGCTTTCTTT.

This chain connects TRBV2 to TRBJ2-2; D unresolved. This CDR3 is built from 15 residues. The germline CDR1 and CDR2 sequences are SNHLY and FYNNEI. Trimming removed 4 bases at V and 0 bases at J, with 9 bases between. CDR3 sequence: CASSGRTSNTGELFF. The CDR3 bases are TGTGCCAGCAGTGGTAGGACCTCGAACACCGGGGAGCTGTTTTTT. Drawing the rest from reference TRBV2 and TRBJ2-2, the complete variable domain is EPEVTQTPSHQVTQMGQEVILRCVPISNHLYFYWYRQILGQKVEFLVSFYNNEISEKSEIFDDQFSVERPDGSNFTLKIRSTKLEDSAMYFCASSGRTSNTGELFFGEGSRLTVL.

In this sample, this clonotype turned up once. This sequence joins TRBV12-3 or TRBV12-4 and TRBJ2-1; 8 nucleotides agree with TRBD2. With V trimmed by 7 bases and J by 4 bases, 9 bases remained unmatched. The CDR3 consists of 15 residues. CDR3 residues: CASTFGLAEYNEQFF. The CDR3 DNA reads TGTGCCAGCACCTTCGGACTAGCTGAGTACAATGAGCAGTTCTTC.

The V call is TRBV30, the J call TRBJ2-1; 9 bases agree with TRBD1. This CDR3 contains 15 residues. From germline, CDR1 is GTSNPN and CDR2 SVGIG (reference sequence). The junction had 10 bases not matched to a gene; V was cut back by 4 bases and J by 6 bases. In DNA form, the CDR3 reads TGTGCCTGGACATACCGGGACAGGGACCTCAATGAGCAGTTCTTC. Translating gives CAWTYRDRDLNEQFF.

This chain joins TRBV29-1 and TRBJ2-5; D is perhaps TRBD2 (6 bases). V gave up 6 bases and J gave up 0 bases, with 11 bases separating them. From germline, CDR1 is SQVTM and CDR2 ANQGSEA. The CDR3 is 13 amino acids. The CDR3 DNA reads TGCAGCGTGGTCGGAGGGAACCAAGAGACCCAGTACTTC. Amino acids: CSVVGGNQETQYF.

The J gene is TRBJ2-7, the V gene TRBV7-9; 9 bases agree with TRBD2. Germline CDR1 SEHNR, CDR2 FQNEAQ (reference sequence). This CDR3 is 15 amino acids long. V shed 5 bases, J shed 1 base, and the junction held 6 bases outside the gene matches. The CDR3, as DNA: TGTGCCAGCAGCCACGGGACTAGCCGATCCTACGAGCAGTACTTC. Translation gives CASSHGTSRSYEQYF. Looking up the rest from reference TRBV7-9 and TRBJ2-7 gives the full variable domain: DTGVSQNPRHKITKRGQNVTFRCDPISEHNRLYWYRQTLGQGPEFLTYFQNEAQLEKSRLLSDRFSAERPKGSFSTLEIQRTEQGDSAMYLCASSHGTSRSYEQYFGPGTRLTVT.

This clonotype was detected only a few times. The chain joins TRBV7-3 to TRBJ2-6, with D maybe TRBD1 (5 bases). The CDR3 runs to 17 residues. Germline V lookup: CDR1 SGHTA, CDR2 FQGTGA. Trimming removed 0 bases at V and 2 bases at J, with 11 bases between. CDR3 in DNA: TGTGCCAGCAGCTTAACGTTCAGGGAAGCTGGGGCCAACGTCCTGACTTTC. Its translation is CASSLTFREAGANVLTF.

The V call is TRBV29-1, the J call TRBJ1-3; D is unclear. Trimming left V 8 bases short and J 7 bases short, with 18 bases between. The CDR3 has 13 amino acids. Germline V lookup: CDR1 SQVTM, CDR2 ANQGSEA. CDR3 in DNA: TGCAGCTACCTACCAGCCAACGGGAACACCATATATTTT. Translation gives CSYLPANGNTIYF.

This clonotype was counted ten times or more. V is TRBV20-1 and J is TRBJ2-7; 7 bases agree with TRBD1. Germline CDR1 DFQATT, CDR2 SNEGSKA (reference sequence). V lost 6 bases, J lost 2 bases, and 10 bases stayed unmatched. The CDR3 contains 14 residues. The CDR3 nucleotides read TGCAGTGCCGAAGGACAGGCCTCGCCCTACGAGCAGTACTTC. This sequence encodes CSAEGQASPYEQYF.

This clonotype was seen only a few times. The chain uses TRBV6-2 or TRBV6-3 and TRBJ2-3; D is perhaps TRBD1 or TRBD2 (5 bases each). The CDR3 totals 16 residues. CDR1 and CDR2 (germline): MNHEY, SVGEGT. Trimming took off 0 bases at V and 0 bases at J, with 10 bases between the two ends. The CDR3 region is CASSYSVGASTDTQYF. For the CDR3, the DNA is TGTGCCAGCAGTTACTCGGTCGGGGCAAGCACAGATACGCAGTATTTT.

This sequence joins TRBV7-3 and TRBJ2-7; 11 bases fit TRBD2. The CDR3 is 14 residues long. V shed 5 bases and J 7 bases; nucleotides not matched to a gene: 7. CDR1 and CDR2 from the germline V gene are SGHTA and FQGTGA. DNA of the CDR3: TGTGCCAGCAGCCTCGGGACTAGCGGCTCGGAGCAGTACTTC. The encoded protein is CASSLGTSGSEQYF.

The J gene is TRBJ2-7, the V gene TRBV4-1, with 8 nucleotides matching TRBD1. This CDR3 has 16 amino acids. Looked up from germline, CDR1 is MGHRA and CDR2 is YSYEKL. V lost 1 base and J lost 2; bases outside the gene matches: 7. CDR3 region: CASSQAADRVTYEQYF. The CDR3 bases are TGCGCCAGCAGCCAAGCCGCGGACAGGGTCACCTACGAGCAGTACTTC.

This clonotype has a count of ten or more. This chain joins TRBV2 and TRBJ1-5; no firm D call. The V gene's germline CDR1 is SNHLY and CDR2 FYNNEI. The CDR3 is made up of 13 amino acids. The germline V and J ends were trimmed by 0 bases and 6 bases, with 6 bases remaining between them. DNA of the CDR3: TGTGCCAGCAGTGAAGCAGGGCCTCAGCCCCAGCATTTT. This gives the protein CASSEAGPQPQHF.

This clonotype has at least ten counts. CDR3 sequence (DNA): TGTGCCAGCAGTCCGCGGCGGACAGAACCGAACACTGAAGCTTTCTTT. Translated, it gives CASSPRRTEPNTEAFF. The chain is built from TRBV7-2 and TRBJ1-1; possible D gene TRBD1, 6 bases. Looked up from germline, CDR1 is SGHTA and CDR2 is FQGNSA. V lost 6 bases and J 1 base, leaving 18 bases between the germline ends. The CDR3 consists of 16 residues.

This clonotype was seen a handful of times. The chain has TRBV12-3 or TRBV12-4 and TRBJ1-2, with unresolved D. The length of the CDR3 is 12 residues. V was pared by 6 bases and J by 2 bases, with 7 bases between. In nucleotides, the CDR3 is TGTGCCAGCAGGGACTTAAACTATGGCTACACCTTC. This codes for CASRDLNYGYTF.

The J gene is TRBJ2-7, the V gene TRBV6-1; D may be TRBD1 or TRBD2 (5 bases each). Germline V lookup: CDR1 MNHNS, CDR2 SASEGT. V lost 5 bases and J lost 3, with 14 bases in between. This CDR3 has 14 residues. CDR3 DNA: TGTGCCAGCAGTTGGGGACGCCAAGACTACGAGCAGTACTTC. This gives the protein CASSWGRQDYEQYF.

This clonotype showed up many times. The V gene is TRBV7-8, the J gene TRBJ2-2; 10 positions agree with TRBD2. Germline CDR1 reads SGHVS; CDR2 reads FQNEAQ. With V trimmed by 6 bases and J by 5 bases, 9 bases remained unmatched. This CDR3 contains 16 residues. CDR3 nucleotides: TGTGCCAGCAGGAGAGAAGTTAGCGGGGGGACCGGGGAGCTGTTTTTT. This codes for CASRREVSGGTGELFF.